Below, 8 T cell receptor beta chains from the same sample are listed, as sequenced in a study of T cell repertoires in cytomegalovirus infection. These receptors have no known antigen. Via MiXCR, TCRdb re-called the reads, giving one row per CDR3 protein. This table has 550,000 to 700,000 distinct CDR3 sequences, 35% to 50% appearing once. This material consisted of cultured PBMCs, taken from culture after CMV antigen stimulation. These receptors were obtained from a human donor in good health (CMV status not recorded). Some clones in this sample may be carry-over from other donors' samples.

The chain is built from TRBV10-3 and TRBJ1-6; TRBD1 matches 10 bases. Germline lookup yields CDR1 ENHRY and CDR2 SYGVKD. Unmatched junction bases numbered 3, after V lost 3 bases and J lost 7 bases. This CDR3 is built from 15 residues. CDR3 DNA: TGTGCCATCAGTGATCGACAGGGGGCAAATTCACCCCTCCACTTT. Translated, it gives CAISDRQGANSPLHF.

This clonotype was detected only a few times. The rearrangement joins TRBV7-2 to TRBJ1-1, with D possibly TRBD1 on 5 matching bases. V was clipped by 1 base and J by 6 bases, with 21 bases between them. CDR1 and CDR2 (germline): SGHTA, FQGNSA. This CDR3 has 17 residues. CDR3: CASSLGRGASIAAEAFF. The DNA of the CDR3 is TGTGCCAGCAGCTTAGGCCGCGGGGCGAGCATAGCAGCTGAAGCTTTCTTT.

The table lists this clonotype with many counts. This sequence joins TRBV9 and TRBJ1-2, with D possibly being TRBD1 (5 bases). The CDR3 consists of 13 residues. V lost 0 bases, J lost 4 bases, and 7 bases lay in between. The germline V gene has CDR1 SGDLS and CDR2 YYNGEE. The CDR3 spells CASSVAGGYGYTF. CDR3 nucleotides: TGTGCCAGCAGCGTAGCTGGGGGCTATGGCTACACCTTC. The entire variable domain, with the rest obtained from reference TRBV9 and TRBJ1-2, is as follows: DSGVTQTPKHLITATGQRVTLRCSPRSGDLSVYWYQQSLDQGLQFLIQYYNGEERAKGNILERFSAQQFPDLHSELNLSSLELGDSALYFCASSVAGGYGYTFGSGTRLTVV.

Only a few counts were recorded for this clonotype. The V and J genes are TRBV12-3 or TRBV12-4 and TRBJ1-5, with 7 bases identical to TRBD1. The CDR3 loop spans 17 amino acids. Losses at the gene ends were 5 bases for V and 0 bases for J; bases not matched to a gene: 10. The CDR3 DNA follows: TGTGCCAGCAGTCAGAGGACAGGAGCTTATAGCAATCAGCCCCAGCATTTT. Translating it yields CASSQRTGAYSNQPQHF.

V usage is TRBV19 and J usage is TRBJ2-4; perhaps D is TRBD1 or TRBD2 (5 bases each). V shed 4 bases and J shed 0 bases, with 31 bases lying between them. CDR1 and CDR2 from the germline V gene are LNHDA and SQIVND (reference sequence). CDR3 length: 22 residues. The CDR3 spells CASSTTGFRAGTKDLAKNIQYF. In DNA form, the CDR3 reads TGTGCCAGTAGTACTACGGGTTTTAGGGCAGGGACGAAAGACTTAGCCAAAAACATTCAGTACTTC.

This chain joins TRBV9 and TRBJ1-4; the D is unclear. Germline assignment: CDR1 SGDLS and CDR2 YYNGEE. Trimming pared 2 bases from V and 4 bases from J, leaving 9 bases between. CDR3 size: 14 residues. The CDR3 coding sequence is TGTGCCAGCAGCGTGGACCTGCGTAATGAAAAACTGTTTTTT. This encodes CASSVDLRNEKLFF.

This clonotype was observed a few times. The chain uses TRBV27 and TRBJ2-3; 9 positions agree with TRBD2. The CDR3 runs to 16 residues. Germline V gene sequence: CDR1 MNHEY, CDR2 SMNVEV (reference sequence). Trimming cost V 5 bases and J 0 bases; bases outside gene matches: 6. DNA for the CDR3: TGTGCCAGCAGTCCACGACTAGCGGTCAGCACAGATACGCAGTATTTT. As protein: CASSPRLAVSTDTQYF.

The rearrangement links TRBV6-1 to TRBJ2-3; 11 bases match TRBD2. V shed 7 bases, J shed 5 bases, and the junction held 8 bases outside the gene matches. The CDR3 has 15 amino acids. Germline V gives CDR1 MNHNS, CDR2 SASEGT. The CDR3 DNA reads as TGTGCCAGCACCACGACTAGCGGGAAGGGAGATACGCAGTATTTT. This gives the protein CASTTTSGKGDTQYF.